This TCR beta chain was sequenced in a study of blood T cell repertoires in COVID-19. About the study: The analysed material was cDNA or gDNA that came from T cells, B-cell-depleted T cells, or PBMCs.

CDR3 length equals 15 residues. V dropped 3 bases and J dropped 0; count of bases not matched to a gene: 3. Looked up from germline, CDR1 is MDHEN and CDR2 is SYDVKM. Living in 24 US areas, the participants were between roughly 18 and 90 years of age. Original processing methods: Reference gene primer amplification yielded estimated nucleated cell counts. Produced via immunoSEQ multiplex PCR; TCRdb's table is partial and in-frame only. The V and J calls and the clone size are those of that table, but D and trimming were determined from the DNA. This sample has fewer than 350,000 clones, with roughly 89% found just once.

The V and J genes are TRBV28 and TRBJ2-3, with 7 nucleotides matching TRBD1. The receptor was isolated from a woman between 18 and 29 years old with acute COVID-19. Input material: PBMCs or T cells enriched from blood (not recorded which). The CDR3, as DNA: TGTGCCAGCAGTTTTGGGACAGTGAGCACAGATACGCAGTATTTT. Its protein product is CASSFGTVSTDTQYF.